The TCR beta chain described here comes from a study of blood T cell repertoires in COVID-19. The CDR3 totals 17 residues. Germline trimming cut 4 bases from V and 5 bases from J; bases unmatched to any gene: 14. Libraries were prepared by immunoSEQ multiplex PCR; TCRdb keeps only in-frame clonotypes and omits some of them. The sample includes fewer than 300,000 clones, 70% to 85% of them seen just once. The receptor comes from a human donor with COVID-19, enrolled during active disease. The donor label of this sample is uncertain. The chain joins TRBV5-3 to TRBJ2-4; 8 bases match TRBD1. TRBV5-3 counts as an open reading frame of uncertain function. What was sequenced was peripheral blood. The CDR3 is CARSAALDRVFQNIQYF. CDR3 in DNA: TGTGCCAGAAGCGCCGCCTTGGACAGGGTCTTTCAAAACATTCAGTACTTC.